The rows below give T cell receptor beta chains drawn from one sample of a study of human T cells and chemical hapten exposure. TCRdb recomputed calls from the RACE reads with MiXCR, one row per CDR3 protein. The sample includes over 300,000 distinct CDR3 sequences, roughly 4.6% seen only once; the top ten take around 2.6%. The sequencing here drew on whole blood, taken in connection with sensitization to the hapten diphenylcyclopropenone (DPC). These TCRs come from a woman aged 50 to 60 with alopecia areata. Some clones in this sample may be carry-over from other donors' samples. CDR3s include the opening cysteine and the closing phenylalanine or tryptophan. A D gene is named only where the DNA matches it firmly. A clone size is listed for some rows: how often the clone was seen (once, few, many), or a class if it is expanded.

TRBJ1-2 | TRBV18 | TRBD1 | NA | TGTGCCAGCTCACCACCGGGACAGGGGGCGCAAAATGGCTACACCTTC | CASSPPGQGAQNGYTF
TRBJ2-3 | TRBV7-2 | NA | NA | TGTGCCAGCAGCCACGGTGGGGCAGATACGCAGTATTTT | CASSHGGADTQYF
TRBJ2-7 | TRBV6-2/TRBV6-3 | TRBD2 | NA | TGTGCCAGCAGTTACGCCTCCTCGGGACTAGCGGCCTACGAGCAGTACTTC | CASSYASSGLAAYEQYF
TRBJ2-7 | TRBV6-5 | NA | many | TGTGCCAGCAGTTACTCGGGGGTTTACGAGCAGTACTTC | CASSYSGVYEQYF
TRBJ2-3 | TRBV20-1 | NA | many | TGCAGTGCTAGTACTGGCGGAAACACAGATACGCAGTATTTT | CSASTGGNTDTQYF
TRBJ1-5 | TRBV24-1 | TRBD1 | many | TGTGCCACCACTCGGGACAGACCTCTTAGCAATCAGCCCCAGCATTTT | CATTRDRPLSNQPQHF
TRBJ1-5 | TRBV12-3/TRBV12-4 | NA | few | TGTGCCAGCAGCCTACGGGACATTAGCAATCAGCCCCAGCATTTT | CASSLRDISNQPQHF
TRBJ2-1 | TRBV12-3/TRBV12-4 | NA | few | TGTGCCAGCAGTTTTCAGCGGGCCTCCTACAATGAGCAGTTCTTC | CASSFQRASYNEQFF
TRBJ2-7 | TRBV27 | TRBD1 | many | TGTGCCAGCAGTTGGGGACAGGGAAACTACGAGCAGTACTTC | CASSWGQGNYEQYF
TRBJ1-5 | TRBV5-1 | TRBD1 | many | TGCGCCAGCAGCGACGGGACAGCCAGCAATCAGCCCCAGCATTTT | CASSDGTASNQPQHF
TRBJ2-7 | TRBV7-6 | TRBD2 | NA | TGTGCCAGCAGCTCCTTAGCGGGATCAACCTACGAGCAGTACTTC | CASSSLAGSTYEQYF
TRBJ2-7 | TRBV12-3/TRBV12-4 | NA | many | TGTGCCAGCAGTTTAAGGATTGCAGGGGGGGAGCAGTACTTC | CASSLRIAGGEQYF
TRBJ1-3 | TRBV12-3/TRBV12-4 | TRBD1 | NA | TGTGCCAGCAGGACAGGGACGGCTTTCTCTGGAAACACCATATATTTT | CASRTGTAFSGNTIYF
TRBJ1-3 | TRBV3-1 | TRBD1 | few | TGTGCCAGCAGCCAAGATCTGGCAGGGGGCTACGGAAACACCATATATTTT | CASSQDLAGGYGNTIYF
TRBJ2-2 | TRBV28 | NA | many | TGTGCCAGCAGTTTATACGCTTTCGGGGAGCTGTTTTTT | CASSLYAFGELFF
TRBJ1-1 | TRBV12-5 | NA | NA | TGTGCTACTTTTCCTCCCGGGGACACTGAAGCTTTCTTT | CATFPPGDTEAFF
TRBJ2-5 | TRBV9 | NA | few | TGTGCCAGCAGCAATCTAGGGACCCAGTACTTC | CASSNLGTQYF
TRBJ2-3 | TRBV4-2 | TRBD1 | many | TGTGCCAGCAGCCAAGAACTTCGACAGGGGGCCACAGATACGCAGTATTTT | CASSQELRQGATDTQYF
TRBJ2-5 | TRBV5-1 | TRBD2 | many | TGCGCCAGCAGCTTTACATCCGGGACTAGCGTCCAAGAGACCCAGTACTTC | CASSFTSGTSVQETQYF
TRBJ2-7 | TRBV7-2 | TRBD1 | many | TGTGCCAGCAGCCCTGTGGGACAGGTGTCCTACGAGCAGTACTTC | CASSPVGQVSYEQYF
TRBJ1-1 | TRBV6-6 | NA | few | TGTGCCAGCAGTTTACCCCCCGGGAGTGAAGCTTTCTTT | CASSLPPGSEAFF
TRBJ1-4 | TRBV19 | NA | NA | TGTGCCAGTAGTATTACACCAACTAATGAAAAACTGTTTTTT | CASSITPTNEKLFF
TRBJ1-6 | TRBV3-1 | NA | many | TGTGCCAGCAGCCAAGGCGAGGCTGGTTCACCCCTCCACTTT | CASSQGEAGSPLHF
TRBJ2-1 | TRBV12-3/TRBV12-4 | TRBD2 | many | TGTGCCAGCAGTCCCGGGACTAGGAAGAGTTATGGTGAGCAGTTCTTC | CASSPGTRKSYGEQFF
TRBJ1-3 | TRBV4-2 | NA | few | TGTGCCAGCAGCCAAGACCCCCCTGGAAACACCATATATTTT | CASSQDPPGNTIYF
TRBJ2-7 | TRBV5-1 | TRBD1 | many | TGCGCCAGTGGGGACAGTCCCTCCTACGAGCAGTACTTC | CASGDSPSYEQYF
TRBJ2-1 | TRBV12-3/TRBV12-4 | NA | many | TGTGCCAGCAGTTTACCTAATTCCTACAATGAGCAGTTCTTC | CASSLPNSYNEQFF
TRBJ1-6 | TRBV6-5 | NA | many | TGTGCCAGCAGTTCCCCTGGACTCCGTTCACCCCTCCACTTT | CASSSPGLRSPLHF
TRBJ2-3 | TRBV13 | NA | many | TGTGCCAGCAGCTTCGCGGGGAGCACAGATACGCAGTATTTT | CASSFAGSTDTQYF
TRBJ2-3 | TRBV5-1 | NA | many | TGCGCCAGCCGTCCCGACACTGACACAGATACGCAGTATTTT | CASRPDTDTDTQYF
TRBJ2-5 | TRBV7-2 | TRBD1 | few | TGTGCCAGCAGCTTCTCCGGGACAGTGGACGGGCGGACCCAGTACTTC | CASSFSGTVDGRTQYF
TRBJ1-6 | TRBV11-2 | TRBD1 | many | TGTGCCAGCAGCCGACACCTACAGGGGGTTAATTCACCCCTCCACTTT | CASSRHLQGVNSPLHF
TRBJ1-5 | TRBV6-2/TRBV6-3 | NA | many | TGTGCCAGCAGTTACTTGGGCCGTAGCAATCAGCCCCAGCATTTT | CASSYLGRSNQPQHF
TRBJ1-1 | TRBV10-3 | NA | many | TGTGCCATCAGTGGTGGGCTAAACACTGAAGCTTTCTTT | CAISGGLNTEAFF
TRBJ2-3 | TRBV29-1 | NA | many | TGCAGCGTTCTCTATGGTGCAGATACGCAGTATTTT | CSVLYGADTQYF
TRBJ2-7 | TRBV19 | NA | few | TGTGCCAGTAGTATTGGAGCGTCGGCTGAGATTTCCTACGAGCAGTACTTC | CASSIGASAEISYEQYF
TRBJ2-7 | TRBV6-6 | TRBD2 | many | TGTGCCAGCACCTTGGGACTAGCGGGGCCGACCTACGAGCAGTACTTC | CASTLGLAGPTYEQYF
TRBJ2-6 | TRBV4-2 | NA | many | TGTGCCAGCAGCCAAGAGGGCTCTGGGGCCAACGTCCTGACTTTC | CASSQEGSGANVLTF
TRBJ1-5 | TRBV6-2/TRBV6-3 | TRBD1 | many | TGTGCCAGCAGTCACCGGGACAGGGTGAGTCAGCCCCAGCATTTT | CASSHRDRVSQPQHF
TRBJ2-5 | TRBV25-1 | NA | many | TGTGCCAGCGTCCCGTGGGGCAGAGAGACCCAGTACTTC | CASVPWGRETQYF